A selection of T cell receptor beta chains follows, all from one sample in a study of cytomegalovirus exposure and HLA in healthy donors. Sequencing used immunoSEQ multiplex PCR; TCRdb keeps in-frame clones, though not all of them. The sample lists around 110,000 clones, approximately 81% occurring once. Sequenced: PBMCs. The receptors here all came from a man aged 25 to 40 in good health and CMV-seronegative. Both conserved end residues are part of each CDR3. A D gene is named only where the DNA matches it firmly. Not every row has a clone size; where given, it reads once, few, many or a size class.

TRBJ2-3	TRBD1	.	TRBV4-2	CASSQDRQGADTQYF	TGTGCCAGCAGCCAAGATAGACAGGGTGCGGATACGCAGTATTTT
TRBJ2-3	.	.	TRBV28	CASSSRGGGTDTQYF	TGTGCCAGCAGTTCCCGGGGAGGGGGTACAGATACGCAGTATTTT
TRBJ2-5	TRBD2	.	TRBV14	CASSPRTSGQETQYF	TGTGCCAGCAGCCCTAGGACTAGCGGCCAAGAGACCCAGTACTTC
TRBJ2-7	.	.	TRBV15	CATSSGIGSYEQYF	TGTGCCACCAGCAGCGGTATCGGCTCCTACGAGCAGTACTTC
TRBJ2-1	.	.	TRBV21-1	CASSDTGDRNPNEQFF	TGTGCCAGCAGCGACACCGGGGACAGGAATCCCAATGAGCAGTTCTTC
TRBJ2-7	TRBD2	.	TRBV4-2	CASSQVPPGTNTYEQYF	TGTGCCAGCAGCCAAGTCCCCCCAGGGACTAACACCTACGAGCAGTACTTC
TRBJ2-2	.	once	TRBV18	CASSSVQLQRSGELFF	TGTGCCAGCTCTTCGGTGCAGCTCCAGCGGTCCGGGGAGCTGTTTTTT
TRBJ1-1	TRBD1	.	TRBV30	CAWRVDRGNTEAFF	TGTGCCTGGAGGGTAGACAGGGGGAACACTGAAGCTTTCTTT
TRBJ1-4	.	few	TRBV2	CASESGKLFF	TGTGCCAGCGAGTCGGGAAAACTGTTTTTT
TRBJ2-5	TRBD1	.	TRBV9	CASSFTGGETQYF	TGTGCCAGCAGCTTCACAGGGGGAGAGACCCAGTACTTC
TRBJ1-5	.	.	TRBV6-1	CASSEALGSSNQPQHF	TGTGCCAGCAGTGAAGCGCTCGGGAGTAGCAATCAGCCCCAGCATTTT
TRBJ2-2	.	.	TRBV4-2	CASRYAPNTGELFF	TGTGCCAGCCGCTATGCACCAAACACCGGGGAGCTGTTTTTT
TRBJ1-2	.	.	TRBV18	CASSPPFSGGYGYTF	TGTGCCAGCTCACCACCCTTCTCCGGGGGGTATGGCTACACCTTC
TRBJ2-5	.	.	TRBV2	CASFGDGGRGETQYF	TGTGCCAGCTTCGGAGACGGGGGGCGGGGGGAGACCCAGTACTTC
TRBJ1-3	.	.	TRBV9	CASSVESTGNTIYF	TGTGCCAGCAGCGTAGAATCCACTGGAAACACCATATATTTT
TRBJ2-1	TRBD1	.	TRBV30	CAWSVRGTGSHEQFF	TGTGCCTGGAGTGTAAGGGGGACAGGCTCCCATGAGCAGTTCTTC
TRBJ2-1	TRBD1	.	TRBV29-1	CSVEGTGGLYNEQFF	TGCAGCGTGGAGGGGACAGGGGGGCTCTACAATGAGCAGTTCTTC
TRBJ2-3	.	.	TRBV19	CASCAGARDTQYF	TGTGCCAGTTGCGCCGGTGCGCGAGATACGCAGTATTTT
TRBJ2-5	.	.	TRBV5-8	CASSLEVGRDQETQYF	TGTGCCAGCAGCTTGGAAGTCGGCAGGGACCAAGAGACCCAGTACTTC
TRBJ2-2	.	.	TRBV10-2	CASRGTPNTGELFF	TGCGCCAGCAGGGGGACACCGAACACCGGGGAGCTGTTTTTT
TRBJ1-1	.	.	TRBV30	CAPLITNLNTEAFF	TGTGCCCCGCTTATCACAAATTTGAACACTGAAGCTTTCTTT
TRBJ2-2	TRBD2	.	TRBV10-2	CASSGLAGELFF	TGCGCCAGCAGCGGACTAGCCGGGGAGCTGTTTTTT